The clone carrying this T cell receptor beta chain was found a few times. Every bit of the isolated RNA underwent reverse transcription, so sequencing read expressed TCRB transcripts. TCRdb's table, derived via immunoSEQ multiplex PCR, lists solely in-frame clones and lacks some. The data contain a few hundred thousand clones, over 13% of them singletons. The sample originates from a study of beta chain features in type 1 diabetes. Germline CDR1 and CDR2: SGDLS and YYNGEE. The junction had 6 bases not matched to a gene; V was cut back by 3 bases and J by 0 bases. The length of the CDR3 is 15 residues.

Source material: naive CD4+ T cells from blood. The chain links TRBV9 to TRBJ2-7; 7 bases match TRBD2. This sequence originates from a woman in her late teens or twenties in good health. The CDR3 sequence: CASSEKAGSSYEQYF. The CDR3 DNA reads TGTGCCAGCAGCGAAAAAGCGGGGTCCTCCTACGAGCAGTACTTC.